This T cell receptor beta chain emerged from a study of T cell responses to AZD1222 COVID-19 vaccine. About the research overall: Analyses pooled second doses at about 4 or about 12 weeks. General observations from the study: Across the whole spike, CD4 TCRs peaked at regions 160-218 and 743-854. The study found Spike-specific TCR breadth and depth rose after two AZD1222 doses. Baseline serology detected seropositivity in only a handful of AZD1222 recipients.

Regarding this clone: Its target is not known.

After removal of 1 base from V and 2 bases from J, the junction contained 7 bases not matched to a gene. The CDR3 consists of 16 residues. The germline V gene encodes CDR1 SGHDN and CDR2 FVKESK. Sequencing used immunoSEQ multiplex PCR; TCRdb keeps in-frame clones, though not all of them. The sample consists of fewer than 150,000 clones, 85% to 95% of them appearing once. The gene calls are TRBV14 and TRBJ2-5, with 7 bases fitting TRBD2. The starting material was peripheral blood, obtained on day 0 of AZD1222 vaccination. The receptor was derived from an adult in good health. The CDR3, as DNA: TGTGCCAGCAGCCAAGGGCGGCGGGAGCTACAAGAGACCCAGTACTTC. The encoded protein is CASSQGRRELQETQYF.